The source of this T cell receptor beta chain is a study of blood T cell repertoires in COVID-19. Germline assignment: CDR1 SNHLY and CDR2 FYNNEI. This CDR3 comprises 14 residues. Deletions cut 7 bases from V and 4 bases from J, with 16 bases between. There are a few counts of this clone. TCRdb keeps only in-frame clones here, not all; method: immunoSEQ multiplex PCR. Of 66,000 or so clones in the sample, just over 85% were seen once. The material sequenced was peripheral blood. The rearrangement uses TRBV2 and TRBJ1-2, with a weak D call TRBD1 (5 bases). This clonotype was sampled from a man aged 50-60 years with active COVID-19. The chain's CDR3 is CASTVTVGVYGYTF. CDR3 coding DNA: TGTGCCAGCACCGTCACTGTAGGGGTCTATGGCTACACCTTC.